The rows below give T cell receptor beta chains drawn from one sample of a study of Ad26.COV2.S vaccination and SARS-CoV-2 variants. The protocol was immunoSEQ multiplex PCR, while the TCRdb copy is restricted to in-frame clones and leaves out a portion. The table includes some 290,000 clones, 70% to 90% detected once. The sequenced sample was peripheral blood, obtained in a trial of Ad26.COV2.S vaccine versus placebo. Receptors were obtained from a person aged 18-60 years who received the Ad26.COV2.S COVID-19 vaccine or a placebo. The CDR3 runs from the conserved cysteine through the conserved F or W. The order of the fields is V gene, D gene, clone size, J gene, CDR3 protein, CDR3 DNA. The D gene is left open where the match is weak. The size entry is marked missing in some rows and otherwise reads once, few, many or a size class.

V: TRBV5-1
D: TRBD1
size: -
J: TRBJ1-4
CDR3: CASSLVGTGQGEKLFF
DNA: TGCGCCAGCAGCTTGGTGGGTACAGGACAGGGGGAAAAACTGTTTTTT

V: TRBV4-1
D: TRBD1
size: -
J: TRBJ1-5
CDR3: CASSQGQGSQPQHF
DNA: TGCGCCAGCAGCCAAGGACAGGGCTCTCAGCCCCAGCATTTT

V: TRBV6-5
D: -
size: -
J: TRBJ2-7
CDR3: CASRSTGTGVGEQYF
DNA: TGTGCCAGCAGATCTACCGGGACTGGGGTAGGTGAGCAGTACTTC

V: TRBV7-6
D: -
size: -
J: TRBJ2-2
CDR3: CASSLVTGSAGELFF
DNA: TGTGCCAGCAGCCTCGTAACGGGCAGTGCCGGGGAGCTGTTTTTT

V: TRBV18
D: -
size: -
J: TRBJ2-5
CDR3: CASSPTWGGDQETQYF
DNA: TGTGCCAGCTCACCAACCTGGGGTGGGGACCAAGAGACCCAGTACTTC

V: TRBV6-6
D: TRBD1
size: -
J: TRBJ1-3
CDR3: CASTSTGGASGNTIYF
DNA: TGTGCCAGCACCTCGACAGGGGGGGCCTCTGGAAACACCATATATTTT

V: TRBV5-4
D: -
size: -
J: TRBJ1-1
CDR3: CASSFRATGTEAFF
DNA: TGTGCCAGCAGCTTCAGGGCCACGGGGACTGAAGCTTTCTTT

V: TRBV4-1
D: TRBD1
size: -
J: TRBJ1-1
CDR3: CASSFGQGRAGGTEAFF
DNA: TGCGCCAGCAGCTTCGGACAGGGAAGGGCCGGGGGCACTGAAGCTTTCTTT

V: TRBV5-5
D: -
size: -
J: TRBJ2-7
CDR3: CASSQSPGVPYEQYF
DNA: TGTGCCAGCAGCCAGAGCCCAGGGGTCCCCTACGAGCAGTACTTC

V: TRBV6-5
D: TRBD1
size: -
J: TRBJ1-2
CDR3: CASRGPGGLNYGYTF
DNA: TGTGCCAGCAGGGGACCAGGGGGGCTGAACTATGGCTACACCTTC

V: TRBV5-8
D: -
size: -
J: TRBJ2-7
CDR3: CASSPTPLREQYF
DNA: TGTGCCAGCAGCCCGACCCCCTTGCGTGAGCAGTACTTC

V: TRBV5-6
D: TRBD1
size: -
J: TRBJ2-6
CDR3: CASSLAQGAGANVLTF
DNA: TGTGCCAGCAGCTTGGCTCAGGGGGCTGGGGCCAACGTCCTGACTTTC

V: TRBV5-1
D: TRBD1
size: -
J: TRBJ2-5
CDR3: CASSGQGTQETQYF
DNA: TGCGCCAGCAGCGGACAGGGAACCCAAGAGACCCAGTACTTC

V: TRBV9
D: TRBD1
size: once
J: TRBJ2-5
CDR3: CASSTLTGGTGETQYF
DNA: TGTGCCAGCAGCACCCTGACAGGGGGCACGGGGGAGACCCAGTACTTC

V: TRBV28
D: TRBD2
size: -
J: TRBJ2-5
CDR3: CASSPPGLAAVETQYF
DNA: TGTGCCAGCAGTCCGCCGGGACTAGCGGCGGTCGAGACCCAGTACTTC

V: TRBV7-3
D: -
size: few
J: TRBJ1-3
CDR3: CASSLTRGNTIYF
DNA: TGTGCCAGCAGCTTAACGAGGGGAAACACCATATATTTT

V: TRBV19
D: -
size: -
J: TRBJ2-3
CDR3: CASSMFGSTDTQYF
DNA: TGTGCCAGTAGTATGTTCGGGAGCACAGATACGCAGTATTTT

V: TRBV30
D: -
size: -
J: TRBJ1-4
CDR3: CAWNNREGGEKLFF
DNA: TGTGCCTGGAATAACAGGGAAGGGGGAGAAAAACTGTTTTTT

V: TRBV28
D: -
size: -
J: TRBJ2-3
CDR3: CASSPQGTDTQYF
DNA: TGTGCCAGCAGTCCACAGGGAACAGATACGCAGTATTTT

V: TRBV6-5
D: TRBD2
size: -
J: TRBJ2-3
CDR3: CASSRGLAGPDTQYF
DNA: TGTGCCAGCAGCAGAGGACTAGCGGGACCAGATACGCAGTATTTT

V: TRBV3-1/TRBV3-2
D: -
size: once
J: TRBJ2-3
CDR3: CASLGDTDTQYF
DNA: TGTGCCAGCTTAGGGGACACAGATACGCAGTATTTT

V: TRBV5-1
D: TRBD2
size: once
J: TRBJ2-5
CDR3: CASSPPLLAGGDQETQYF
DNA: TGCGCCAGCAGCCCCCCTCTTCTAGCGGGGGGGGATCAAGAGACCCAGTACTTC

V: TRBV18
D: TRBD1
size: -
J: TRBJ1-5
CDR3: CASSPRTGEGNQPQHF
DNA: TGTGCCAGCTCACCTAGGACAGGAGAAGGCAATCAGCCCCAGCATTTT

V: TRBV3-1/TRBV3-2
D: TRBD1
size: -
J: TRBJ1-1
CDR3: CASSQKGGQGTFF
DNA: TGTGCCAGCAGCCAAAAAGGGGGACAGGGAACTTTCTTT

V: TRBV28
D: -
size: -
J: TRBJ2-4
CDR3: CASSPPRNIQYF
DNA: TGTGCCAGCAGTCCCCCACGAAACATTCAGTACTTC

V: TRBV15
D: TRBD2
size: -
J: TRBJ2-3
CDR3: CATSRSSGGALLDTQYF
DNA: TGTGCCACCAGCAGATCTAGCGGGGGAGCTCTGTTAGATACGCAGTATTTT